These T cell receptor beta chains were read from a single sample in a study of cytomegalovirus exposure and HLA in healthy donors. TCRdb's copy holds only in-frame clones and misses some; the assay was immunoSEQ multiplex PCR. The profile shows over 95,000 clones, approximately 80% of them singletons. Specimen: PBMCs. The origin of the receptors is a female donor in good health and CMV-seronegative. Both conserved end residues are part of each CDR3. Each record gives: V gene, J gene, D gene, clone size, CDR3 DNA, CDR3 protein. D genes are given only for firm matches. Not every row has a clone size; where given, it reads once, few, many or a size class.

V gene: TRBV2
J gene: TRBJ2-5
D gene: TRBD2
clone size: NA
CDR3 DNA: TGTGCCAGCAGTGGGGCTAGCGGGGGGTCCCCCCGAGGGGAGACCCAGTACTTC
CDR3 protein: CASSGASGGSPRGETQYF

V gene: TRBV4-3
J gene: TRBJ2-2
D gene: TRBD2
clone size: NA
CDR3 DNA: TGCGCCAGCAGCCAAGTAAGCAGACTAGCCATGAACACCGGGGAGCTGTTTTTT
CDR3 protein: CASSQVSRLAMNTGELFF

V gene: TRBV7-2
J gene: TRBJ2-5
D gene: NA
clone size: NA
CDR3 DNA: TGTGCCAGCAGCTTAATAAGCTATAAAGAGGCCCAGTACTTC
CDR3 protein: CASSLISYKEAQYF

V gene: TRBV21-1
J gene: TRBJ2-1
D gene: NA
clone size: NA
CDR3 DNA: TGTGCCAGCAGCAAGGGGGACAGGGGGCCTTACAATGAGCAGTTCTTC
CDR3 protein: CASSKGDRGPYNEQFF

V gene: TRBV6-4
J gene: TRBJ1-2
D gene: NA
clone size: NA
CDR3 DNA: TGTGCCAGCAGTGGTCGTGGGGGGGACGATGGCTACACCTTC
CDR3 protein: CASSGRGGDDGYTF

V gene: TRBV7-3
J gene: TRBJ1-1
D gene: TRBD1
clone size: NA
CDR3 DNA: TGTGCCAGCAGCTTCTCGGGACAGGGGGTCACTGAAGCTTTCTTT
CDR3 protein: CASSFSGQGVTEAFF

V gene: TRBV6-5
J gene: TRBJ1-1
D gene: TRBD1
clone size: few
CDR3 DNA: TGTGCCAGCAGTGACAGGGGTGGCACTGAAGCTTTCTTT
CDR3 protein: CASSDRGGTEAFF

V gene: TRBV19
J gene: TRBJ2-6
D gene: NA
clone size: few
CDR3 DNA: TGTGCCAGTAGTATTCAAAAACAGTCTGGGGCCAACGTCCTGACTTTC
CDR3 protein: CASSIQKQSGANVLTF

V gene: TRBV27
J gene: TRBJ2-7
D gene: NA
clone size: NA
CDR3 DNA: TGTGCCAGCAGTTTAGCGGGATATCCCTACGAGCAGTACTTC
CDR3 protein: CASSLAGYPYEQYF

V gene: TRBV4-2
J gene: TRBJ2-5
D gene: TRBD2
clone size: NA
CDR3 DNA: TGTGCCAGCAGCCGCGGGACTAGCGGGCCCCAAGAGACCCAGTACTTC
CDR3 protein: CASSRGTSGPQETQYF

V gene: TRBV5-8
J gene: TRBJ1-2
D gene: TRBD1
clone size: once
CDR3 DNA: TGTGCCAGCAGCCTCCTTACAGGGGCTAGGAACTATGGCTACACCTTC
CDR3 protein: CASSLLTGARNYGYTF

V gene: TRBV5-1
J gene: TRBJ1-3
D gene: NA
clone size: NA
CDR3 DNA: TGCGCCAGCAGCTGGACCCCGGACAGAGGATCTGGAAACACCATATATTTT
CDR3 protein: CASSWTPDRGSGNTIYF

V gene: TRBV19
J gene: TRBJ1-4
D gene: TRBD1
clone size: few
CDR3 DNA: TGTGCCAGTAGTGCGTGGGACAGGGGGGAGAGGGAAAAACTGTTTTTT
CDR3 protein: CASSAWDRGEREKLFF

V gene: TRBV10-1
J gene: TRBJ2-7
D gene: NA
clone size: NA
CDR3 DNA: TGCGCCAGCAGGGGGGAGGTTTGGGGCGAGCAGTACTTC
CDR3 protein: CASRGEVWGEQYF

V gene: TRBV15
J gene: TRBJ2-7
D gene: NA
clone size: NA
CDR3 DNA: TGTGCCACCAGCAGAGAGGGCACCAACTACGAGCAGTACTTC
CDR3 protein: CATSREGTNYEQYF

V gene: TRBV28
J gene: TRBJ1-2
D gene: NA
clone size: few
CDR3 DNA: TGTGCCAGCAGTTTATTGGCCTGGGCGGCAGGGTTAAACTATGGCTACACCTTC
CDR3 protein: CASSLLAWAAGLNYGYTF

V gene: TRBV7-9
J gene: TRBJ1-6
D gene: TRBD1
clone size: NA
CDR3 DNA: TGTGCCAGCAGCGCCATAACCGGGACAGGTTATAATTCACCCCTCCACTTT
CDR3 protein: CASSAITGTGYNSPLHF

V gene: TRBV7-3
J gene: TRBJ2-3
D gene: TRBD1
clone size: NA
CDR3 DNA: TGTGCCAGCAGCCCTCGGGTCCTGACAGGGGATACAGATACGCAGTATTTT
CDR3 protein: CASSPRVLTGDTDTQYF

V gene: TRBV25-1
J gene: TRBJ2-1
D gene: TRBD2
clone size: NA
CDR3 DNA: TGTGCCAGCACCAGCGGGAGAGTATACAATGAGCAGTTCTTC
CDR3 protein: CASTSGRVYNEQFF

V gene: TRBV7-2
J gene: TRBJ1-6
D gene: TRBD1
clone size: NA
CDR3 DNA: TGTGCCAGCAGCTTCCTGCAGGGGGATCAATCACCCCTCCACTTT
CDR3 protein: CASSFLQGDQSPLHF

V gene: TRBV15
J gene: TRBJ1-2
D gene: NA
clone size: once
CDR3 DNA: TGTGCCACCAGCAGTCGGGGTTCTCGGGGCTACACCTTC
CDR3 protein: CATSSRGSRGYTF

V gene: TRBV7-9
J gene: TRBJ1-2
D gene: TRBD1
clone size: few
CDR3 DNA: TGTGCCAGCAGCTCCACCTCGGACAGGGGTGGCTACACCTTC
CDR3 protein: CASSSTSDRGGYTF

V gene: TRBV4-1
J gene: TRBJ2-7
D gene: NA
clone size: NA
CDR3 DNA: TGCGCCAGCAGCCAAGTCTTCCCCGTCCACGAGCAGTACTTC
CDR3 protein: CASSQVFPVHEQYF

V gene: TRBV6-1
J gene: TRBJ1-5
D gene: NA
clone size: NA
CDR3 DNA: TGTGCCAGCAGTGAAGGGGGGGGATATCAGCCCCAGCATTTT
CDR3 protein: CASSEGGGYQPQHF

V gene: TRBV7-9
J gene: TRBJ2-1
D gene: TRBD2
clone size: NA
CDR3 DNA: TGTGCCAGCAGCCATAGCGGGAGGGCCTCCTACAATGAGCAGTTCTTC
CDR3 protein: CASSHSGRASYNEQFF